These 27 T cell receptor beta chains were all obtained from the same sample, sequenced in a study of blood T cells in healthy people across ages. A sample-barcoded 5' primer and a J-beta primer mix were used in a second PCR of roughly 7 to 11 cycles. Via MiXCR, TCRdb re-called the 5' RACE reads, giving one row per CDR3 protein. The sample lists hundreds of thousands of distinct CDR3 sequences, 45% to 50% occurring once. Sequencing used blood. The receptors here all came from a woman aged 60 to 75 in good health.

The chain couples TRBV6-5 to TRBJ1-4; weak D call: TRBD1 (5 bases). This CDR3 contains 15 residues. The germline V gene has CDR1 MNHEY and CDR2 SVGAGI. V lost 0 bases, J lost 8 bases, and 13 bases lay in between. The CDR3 DNA follows: TGTGCCAGCAGTTACTCGACAGCCCAGGACGAAAAACTGTTTTTT. Translation: CASSYSTAQDEKLFF.

This clonotype was seen repeatedly, ten times or more. A much larger clone is a single base away; this may be a read error. V usage is TRBV7-3 and J usage is TRBJ2-5, with 7 bases identical to TRBD2. CDR3 length: 14 residues. Germline values: CDR1 SGHTA, CDR2 FQGTGA. V lost 5 bases, J lost 11 bases, and 14 bases stayed unmatched. The CDR3 loop is CASSRLAIFGEQYF. In DNA form, the CDR3 reads TGTGCCAGCAGCCGACTAGCTATCTTCGGTGAGCAGTACTTC.

This clonotype was counted between two and nine times. V gene TRBV9 combines with J gene TRBJ2-7, with TRBD1 as a possible D gene (6 bases). Near its end, the DNA agrees better with TRBJ2-5, so the J call may be wrong. There are 14 residues in the CDR3. Per the germline V gene, CDR1 is SGDLS and CDR2 is YYNGEE. The DNA for the CDR3 is TGTGCCAGCAGCGTGAACGCAGGGGAAGAGACCCAGTACTTC. Protein: CASSVNAGEETQYF.

The chain carries TRBV25-1 and TRBJ2-7; D assignment may be TRBD1 or TRBD2 (5 bases each). Germline V CDR1 and CDR2: MGHDK, SYGVNS. CDR3 length: 15 residues. V was cut by 4 bases and J by 3 bases, with 16 bases left in between. The CDR3 loop is CASSGVIRGSYEQYF. CDR3 in DNA: TGTGCCAGCAGTGGGGTAATCCGGGGCAGCTACGAGCAGTACTTC.

V gene TRBV20-1 combines with J gene TRBJ2-1, with D perhaps matching TRBD2 (5 bases). The CDR3 extends over 13 amino acids. CDR1 is DFQATT and CDR2 is SNEGSKA in the germline V gene (reference sequence). Trimming shortened V by 0 bases and J by 8 bases, and 11 bases separated the two germline ends. The CDR3 protein is CSARDATTYEQFF. DNA of the CDR3: TGCAGTGCTAGAGATGCGACTACATATGAGCAGTTCTTC.

CDR3 DNA: TGCAGTTCCAGACAGGGGGGCTATGGCTACACCTTC. Its protein is CSSRQGGYGYTF. V and J are TRBV20-1 and TRBJ1-2, with 9 bases identical to TRBD1. V was clipped by 8 bases and J by 4 bases; unmatched bases: 5. The CDR3 is made up of 12 amino acids. The germline gives CDR1 DFQATT, CDR2 SNEGSKA (reference sequence).

In this sample, this clonotype turned up a few times. The gene calls are TRBV11-3 and TRBJ2-2, with D maybe TRBD2 (5 bases). Trimming stripped 0 bases from V and 6 bases from J, with 14 bases between. This CDR3 has 16 residues. CDR1 and CDR2 from the germline V gene are SGHNT and YENEEA. The CDR3 region has the DNA TGTGCCAGCAGCTTAGACCCTAGCTCTAGGCCCGGGGAGCTGTTTTTT. The encoded protein is CASSLDPSSRPGELFF.

This sequence joins TRBV4-1 and TRBJ1-1; TRBD1 is a possible D gene (6 bases). Trimming removed 0 bases from V and 11 bases from J, with 16 bases in between. Germline CDR1 MGHRA, CDR2 YSYEKL. The length of the CDR3 is 14 residues. CDR3 DNA: TGCGCCAGCAGCCAAGATACGATCGGGGGGCTGGCTTTCTTT. It is translated as CASSQDTIGGLAFF.

This clonotype was counted a few times. The rearrangement links TRBV4-3 to TRBJ1-2, with 7 nucleotides matching TRBD1. The germline V gene encodes CDR1 LGHNA and CDR2 YSLEER. This CDR3 is built from 16 residues. The V segment lost 1 base and the J segment 0 bases; nucleotides outside the gene matches: 5. The CDR3 sequence is CASSQVGTDSNYGYTF. CDR3 DNA: TGCGCCAGCAGCCAAGTCGGGACAGACTCTAACTATGGCTACACCTTC.

The chain couples TRBV12-3 or TRBV12-4 to TRBJ1-1; D remains ambiguous. V was trimmed by 1 base and J by 8 bases, leaving 17 bases between them. This CDR3 comprises 15 residues. DNA of the CDR3: TGTGCCAGCAGTTTAGAACTTTCAGGTAACCCCGAAGCTTTCTTT. It codes for CASSLELSGNPEAFF.

The rearrangement uses TRBV4-3 and TRBJ2-7, with 7 positions matching TRBD2. This CDR3 has 19 amino acids. The germline gives CDR1 LGHNA, CDR2 YSLEER. V lost 0 bases and J lost 5; bases outside the gene matches: 19. This CDR3 reads CASSQDPTGGGGGPHEQYF. CDR3 coding DNA: TGCGCCAGCAGCCAAGATCCTACTGGCGGCGGGGGAGGGCCACACGAGCAGTACTTC.

The chain has TRBV7-3 and TRBJ2-7, with 9 positions matching TRBD2. The CDR3 sequence is 19 residues long. The V segment lost 1 base and the J segment 1 base; nucleotides outside the gene matches: 14. Germline CDR1 and CDR2: SGHTA and FQGTGA. The CDR3 DNA is TGTGCCAGCAGCTTAAGAGGGCCCCGCGGGAGGGGTCTTTCCTACGAGCAGTACTTC. This translates into CASSLRGPRGRGLSYEQYF.

This clonotype turned up a few times. J is TRBJ2-3 and V is TRBV7-2; no definite D call. CDR1 is SGHTA and CDR2 is FQGNSA in the germline V gene. Trimming took off 1 base at V and 5 bases at J, with 7 bases between the two ends. The CDR3 has 13 amino acids. As DNA, the CDR3 is TGTGCCAGCAGCTTAGGGTGGGGAGATACGCAGTATTTT. Its protein is CASSLGWGDTQYF.

The V gene is TRBV9, the J gene TRBJ2-1; D is unclear. The CDR3 extends over 14 amino acids. The germline V and J ends were trimmed by 4 bases and 3 bases, with 11 bases remaining between them. In germline, CDR1 is SGDLS, CDR2 YYNGEE. In DNA, the CDR3 is TGTGCCAGCAGCCCCCCTGCACTCTACAATGAGCAGTTCTTC. It codes for CASSPPALYNEQFF.

The chain uses TRBV5-6 and TRBJ2-1; D might be TRBD2 (5 bases). CDR3 length: 13 residues. Germline V gene lookup returns CDR1 SGHDT and CDR2 YYEEEE. With 0 bases removed from V and 5 bases from J, the gap between germline ends came to 6 bases. This chain's CDR3 is CASSLVGNNEQFF. Written as DNA, the CDR3 is TGTGCCAGCAGCTTGGTCGGGAACAATGAGCAGTTCTTC.

This chain links TRBV5-1 with TRBJ1-2, with 11 bases lining up with TRBD1. V was pared by 4 bases and J by 0 bases, with 5 bases of the junction left unmatched. Per germline, CDR1 SGHRS and CDR2 YFSETQ. The CDR3 has 16 residues. CDR3 nucleotides: TGCGCCAGCAGCGGGGGGACAGGGGGAGCTAACTATGGCTACACCTTC. It codes for CASSGGTGGANYGYTF.

The V call is TRBV5-1, the J call TRBJ2-1; 7 nucleotides match TRBD2. The CDR3 is 16 residues long. The V gene end was trimmed by 4 bases and the J gene end by 0 bases; junction bases not matched to a gene: 7. Germline lookup yields CDR1 SGHRS and CDR2 YFSETQ. CDR3 DNA sequence: TGCGCCAGCAGCGCATCCGGGACTATCTCCTACAATGAGCAGTTCTTC. It yields the protein CASSASGTISYNEQFF.

This chain connects TRBV7-2 to TRBJ2-5; D is unresolved. The CDR3 totals 11 residues. Looked up from germline, CDR1 is SGHTA and CDR2 is FQGNSA. Trimming pared 5 bases from V and 11 bases from J, leaving 12 bases between. CDR3 sequence: CASSPRDGQYF. The CDR3 coding sequence is TGTGCCAGCAGCCCTAGAGATGGGCAGTACTTC. Combining the CDR3 with reference TRBV7-2 and TRBJ2-5 gives the whole variable domain GAGVSQSPSNKVTEKGKDVELRCDPISGHTALYWYRQSLGQGLEFLIYFQGNSAPDKSGLPSDRFSAERTGGSVSTLTIQRTQQEDSAVYLCASSPRDGQYFGPGTRLLVL.

The CDR3 DNA is TGTGCCAGCAGCCAAGATAGAGGGACTAGCGGGATCTATGAGCAGTTCTTC. It codes for CASSQDRGTSGIYEQFF. This chain links TRBV4-2 with TRBJ2-1; TRBD2 matches at 13 bases. Trimming at V came to 0 bases and at J to 8 bases, leaving 7 bases not matched to a gene. The CDR3 is made up of 17 amino acids. CDR1 and CDR2 (germline): LGHNA, YNFKEQ.

In its sample, this clonotype was seen many times. This sequence joins TRBV27 and TRBJ2-1, with D unresolved. CDR3 length equals 17 residues. Per germline, CDR1 MNHEY and CDR2 SMNVEV (reference sequence). Trimming shortened V by 5 bases and J by 10 bases, and 27 bases separated the two germline ends. The CDR3 sequence: CASSPTLDLARVGEQFF. DNA for the CDR3: TGTGCCAGCAGTCCCACATTGGATTTAGCACGGGTCGGGGAGCAGTTCTTC.

On this clonotype itself: One base away lies a much larger clone, so this may be a sequencing read error. The gene calls are TRBV5-1 and TRBJ2-4, with a tentative D call TRBD1 (6 bases). Germline V gene lookup returns CDR1 SGHRS and CDR2 YFSETQ. This CDR3 has 16 residues. V was cut by 4 bases and J by 7 bases, with 21 bases left in between. CDR3 sequence reads: CASSPQVRGTRNIQYF. For the CDR3, the DNA is TGCGCCAGCAGCCCGCAGGTCAGGGGAACCAGGAACATTCAGTACTTC.

The V gene is TRBV6-2 or TRBV6-3, the J gene TRBJ1-2; D not resolved. Germline assignment: CDR1 MNHEY and CDR2 SVGEGT. This CDR3 is built from 12 residues. V lost 2 bases, J lost 7 bases, and 8 bases lay in between. The CDR3 DNA is TGTGCCAGCAGTTACGCGACAAGTGGCTACACCTTC. Residues: CASSYATSGYTF.

In regard to this clonotype: A much larger clonotype is one base distant, so this may be a read error. This chain uses TRBV20-1 with TRBJ2-7, with 7 bases lining up with TRBD2. Looked up from germline, CDR1 is DFQATT and CDR2 is SNEGSKA (reference sequence). With 7 bases clipped from V and 5 bases from J, the junction kept 20 bases outside the gene matches. There are 16 residues in the CDR3. CDR3 DNA: TGCAGTGTTAGTCAAGCGGGATCGGCTTTTGTCGACGAGCAGTACTTC. Protein product: CSVSQAGSAFVDEQYF.

The V gene is TRBV6-2 or TRBV6-3, the J gene TRBJ1-4; no reliable D call. Trimming stripped 4 bases from V and 7 bases from J, with 7 bases between. This CDR3 has 12 residues. Looked up from germline, CDR1 is MNHEY and CDR2 is SVGEGT. The CDR3 is CASSSDPEKLFF. Written as DNA, the CDR3 is TGTGCCAGCAGTTCGGACCCTGAAAAACTGTTTTTT.

The chain has TRBV20-1 and TRBJ2-7; D perhaps matches TRBD2 (6 bases). V was clipped by 6 bases and J by 1 base, with 16 bases between them. The CDR3 has 14 residues. Germline CDR1 is DFQATT and CDR2 is SNEGSKA (reference sequence). CDR3 bases: TGCAGTGCGCCTTATCCGGGACTTTCCTACGAGCAGTACTTC. This sequence encodes CSAPYPGLSYEQYF.

The chain is built from TRBV2 and TRBJ2-1, with a tentative D call TRBD2 (6 bases). The germline V gene has CDR1 SNHLY and CDR2 FYNNEI. V was pared by 5 bases and J by 12 bases, with 23 bases between. This CDR3 has 15 residues. Written as DNA, the CDR3 is TGTGCCAGCAGTTTTAGCGGAGGCCCAGACAGAGGGCAGTTCTTC. Amino acids: CASSFSGGPDRGQFF.

This clonotype was seen a few times. This chain joins TRBV7-8 and TRBJ2-4, with 7 bases identical to TRBD2. Germline values: CDR1 SGHVS, CDR2 FQNEAQ. The V and J ends lost 1 base and 4 bases, in that order; junction bases with no gene match: 1. CDR3 size: 14 residues. CDR3 region: CASSLVGGKNIQYF. The CDR3, as DNA: TGTGCCAGCAGCTTAGTGGGGGGGAAAAACATTCAGTACTTC.